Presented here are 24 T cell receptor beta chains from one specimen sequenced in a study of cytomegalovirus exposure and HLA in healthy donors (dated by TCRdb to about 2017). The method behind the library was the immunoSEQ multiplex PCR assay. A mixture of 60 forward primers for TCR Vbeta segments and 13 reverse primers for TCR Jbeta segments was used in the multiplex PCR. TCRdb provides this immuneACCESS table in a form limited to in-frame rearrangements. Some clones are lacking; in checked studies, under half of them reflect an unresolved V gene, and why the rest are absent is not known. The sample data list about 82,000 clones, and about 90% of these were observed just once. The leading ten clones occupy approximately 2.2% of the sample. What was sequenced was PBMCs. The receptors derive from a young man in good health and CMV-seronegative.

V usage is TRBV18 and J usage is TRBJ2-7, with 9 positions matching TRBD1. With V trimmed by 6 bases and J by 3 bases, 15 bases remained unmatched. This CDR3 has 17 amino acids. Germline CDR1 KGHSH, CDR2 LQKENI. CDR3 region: CASSEQRPGQGHYEQYF. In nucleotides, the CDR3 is TGTGCCAGCTCGGAACAACGTCCGGGACAGGGCCACTACGAGCAGTACTTC.

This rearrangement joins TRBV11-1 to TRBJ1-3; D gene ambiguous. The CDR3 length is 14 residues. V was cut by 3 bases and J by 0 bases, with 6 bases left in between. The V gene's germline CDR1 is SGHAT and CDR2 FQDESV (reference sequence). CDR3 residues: CASSLTISGNTIYF. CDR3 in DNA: TGTGCCAGCAGCTTGACAATCTCTGGAAACACCATATATTTT.

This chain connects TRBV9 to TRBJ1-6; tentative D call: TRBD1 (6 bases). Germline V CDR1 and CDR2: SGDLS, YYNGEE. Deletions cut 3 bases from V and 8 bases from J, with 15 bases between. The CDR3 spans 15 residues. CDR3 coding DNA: TGTGCCAGCAGCGCCCAAGGGGGTTTTGATTCACCCCTCCACTTT. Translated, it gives CASSAQGGFDSPLHF.

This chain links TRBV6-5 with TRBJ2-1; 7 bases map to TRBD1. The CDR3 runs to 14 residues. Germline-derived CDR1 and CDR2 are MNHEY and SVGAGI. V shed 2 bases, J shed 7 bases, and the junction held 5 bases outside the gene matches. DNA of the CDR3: TGTGCCAGCAGTTACCGGGGACAGACAAATGAGCAGTTCTTC. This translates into CASSYRGQTNEQFF.

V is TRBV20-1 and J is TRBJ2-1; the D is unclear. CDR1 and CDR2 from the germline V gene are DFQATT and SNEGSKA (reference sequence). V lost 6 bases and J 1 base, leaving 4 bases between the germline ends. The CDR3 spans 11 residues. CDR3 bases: TGCAGTGCCAGGTCCTACAATGAGCAGTTCTTC. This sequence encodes CSARSYNEQFF.

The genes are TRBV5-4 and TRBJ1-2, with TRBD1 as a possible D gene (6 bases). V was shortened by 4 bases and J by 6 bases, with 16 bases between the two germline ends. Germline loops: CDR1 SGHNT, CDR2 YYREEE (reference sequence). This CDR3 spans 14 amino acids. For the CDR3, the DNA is TGTGCCAGCAGCGAGGGGTCAGGGGTTAATGGCTACACCTTC. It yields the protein CASSEGSGVNGYTF.

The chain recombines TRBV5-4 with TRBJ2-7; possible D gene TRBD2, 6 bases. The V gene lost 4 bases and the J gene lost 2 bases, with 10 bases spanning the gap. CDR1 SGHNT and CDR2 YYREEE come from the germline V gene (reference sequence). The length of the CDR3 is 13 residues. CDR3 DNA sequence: TGTGCCAGCAGCCCACAGCGGGCCTACGAGCAGTACTTC. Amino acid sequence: CASSPQRAYEQYF.

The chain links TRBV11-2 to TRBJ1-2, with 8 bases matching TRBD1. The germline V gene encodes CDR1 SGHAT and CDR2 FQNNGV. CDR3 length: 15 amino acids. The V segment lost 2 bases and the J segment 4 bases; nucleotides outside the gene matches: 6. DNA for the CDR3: TGTGCCAGCAGCTTAAGATTAACAGGGGGCTATGGCTACACCTTC. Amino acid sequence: CASSLRLTGGYGYTF.

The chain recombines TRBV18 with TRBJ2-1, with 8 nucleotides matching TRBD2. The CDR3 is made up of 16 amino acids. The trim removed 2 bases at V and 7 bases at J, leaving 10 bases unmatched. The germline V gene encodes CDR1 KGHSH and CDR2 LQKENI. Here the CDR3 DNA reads TGTGCCAGCTCACCATTACCCGGGAGGGCCGGGAATGAGCAGTTCTTC. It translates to CASSPLPGRAGNEQFF.

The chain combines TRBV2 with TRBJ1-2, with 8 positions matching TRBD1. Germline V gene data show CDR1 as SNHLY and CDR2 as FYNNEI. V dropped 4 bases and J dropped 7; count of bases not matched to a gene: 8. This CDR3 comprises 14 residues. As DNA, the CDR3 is TGTGCCAGCAGTGTCGGGCAGGGGGCATCTGGCTACACCTTC. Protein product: CASSVGQGASGYTF.

The CDR3 loop reads CASSQFDRVANTIYF. The CDR3, as DNA: TGTGCCAGCAGCCAATTCGACAGGGTGGCAAACACCATATATTTT. The V call is TRBV14, the J call TRBJ1-3; 7 bases line up with TRBD1. The CDR3 is made up of 15 amino acids. Germline V gene sequence: CDR1 SGHDN, CDR2 FVKESK. J gave up 6 bases and V 2 bases, and 7 bases lay outside the gene matches. Filled out from reference TRBV14 and TRBJ1-3, the complete variable domain reads EAGVTQFPSHSVIEKGQTVTLRCDPISGHDNLYWYRRVMGKEIKFLLHFVKESKQDESGMPNNRFLAERTGGTYSTLKVQPAELEDSGVYFCASSQFDRVANTIYFGEGSWLTVV.

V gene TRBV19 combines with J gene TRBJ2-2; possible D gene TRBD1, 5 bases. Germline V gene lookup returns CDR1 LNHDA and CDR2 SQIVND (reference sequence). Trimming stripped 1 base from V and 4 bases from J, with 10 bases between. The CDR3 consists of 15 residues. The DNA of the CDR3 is TGTGCCAGTAGTATAGGAACGACAGTCACCGGGGAGCTGTTTTTT. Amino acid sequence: CASSIGTTVTGELFF.

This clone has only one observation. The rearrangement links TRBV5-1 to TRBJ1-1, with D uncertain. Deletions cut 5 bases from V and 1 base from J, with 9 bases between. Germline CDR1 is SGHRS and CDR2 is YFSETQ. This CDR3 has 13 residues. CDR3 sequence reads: CASSWRTNTEAFF. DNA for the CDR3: TGCGCCAGCAGTTGGAGGACGAACACTGAAGCTTTCTTT. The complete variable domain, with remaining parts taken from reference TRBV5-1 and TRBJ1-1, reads KAGVTQTPRYLIKTRGQQVTLSCSPISGHRSVSWYQQTPGQGLQFLFEYFSETQRNKGNFPGRFSGRQFSNSRSEMNVSTLELGDSALYLCASSWRTNTEAFFGQGTRLTVV.

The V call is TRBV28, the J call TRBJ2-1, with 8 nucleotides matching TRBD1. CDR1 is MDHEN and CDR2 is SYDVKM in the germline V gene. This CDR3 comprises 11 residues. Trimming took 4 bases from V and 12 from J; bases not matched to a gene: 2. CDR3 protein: CASSSGTGQFF. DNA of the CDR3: TGTGCCAGCAGTTCGGGGACAGGGCAGTTCTTC. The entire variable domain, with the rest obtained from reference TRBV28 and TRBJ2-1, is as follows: DVKVTQSSRYLVKRTGEKVFLECVQDMDHENMFWYRQDPGLGLRLIYFSYDVKMKEKGDIPEGYSVSREKKERFSLILESASTNQTSMYLCASSSGTGQFFGPGTRLTVL.

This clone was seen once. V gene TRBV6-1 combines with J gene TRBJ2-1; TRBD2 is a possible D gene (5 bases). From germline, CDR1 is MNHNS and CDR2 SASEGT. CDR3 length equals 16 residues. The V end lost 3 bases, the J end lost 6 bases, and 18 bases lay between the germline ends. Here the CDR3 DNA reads TGTGCCAGCAGTGAGGGCCTAGCTAGGGCTAGCAATGAGCAGTTCTTC. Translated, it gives CASSEGLARASNEQFF.

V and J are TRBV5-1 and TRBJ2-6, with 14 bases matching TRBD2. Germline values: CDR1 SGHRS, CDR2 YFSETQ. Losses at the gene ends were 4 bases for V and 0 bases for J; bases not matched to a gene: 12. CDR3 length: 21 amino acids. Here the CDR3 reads CASSLRGTSGRTFSGANVLTF. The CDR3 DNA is TGCGCCAGCAGCCTTCGGGGGACTAGCGGGAGAACCTTCTCTGGGGCCAACGTCCTGACTTTC.

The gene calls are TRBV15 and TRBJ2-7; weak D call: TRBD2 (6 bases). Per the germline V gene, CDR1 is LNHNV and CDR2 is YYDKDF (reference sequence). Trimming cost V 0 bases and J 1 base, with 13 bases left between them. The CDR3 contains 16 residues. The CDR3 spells CATSRDLASASYEQYF. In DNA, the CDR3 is TGTGCCACCAGCAGAGATCTGGCTAGCGCGTCCTACGAGCAGTACTTC.

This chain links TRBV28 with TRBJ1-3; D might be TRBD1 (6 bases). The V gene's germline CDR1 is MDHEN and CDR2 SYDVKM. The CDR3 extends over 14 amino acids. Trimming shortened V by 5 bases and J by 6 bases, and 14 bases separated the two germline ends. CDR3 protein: CASSPDRLTNTIYF. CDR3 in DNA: TGTGCCAGCAGTCCGGACAGACTTACAAACACCATATATTTT.

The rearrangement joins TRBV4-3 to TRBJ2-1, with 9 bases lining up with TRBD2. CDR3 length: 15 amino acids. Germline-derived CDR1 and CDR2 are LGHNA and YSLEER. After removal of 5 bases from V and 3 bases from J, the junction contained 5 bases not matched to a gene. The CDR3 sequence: CASSSRTSDYNEQFF. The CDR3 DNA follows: TGCGCCAGCAGCTCCCGGACTAGCGACTACAATGAGCAGTTCTTC.

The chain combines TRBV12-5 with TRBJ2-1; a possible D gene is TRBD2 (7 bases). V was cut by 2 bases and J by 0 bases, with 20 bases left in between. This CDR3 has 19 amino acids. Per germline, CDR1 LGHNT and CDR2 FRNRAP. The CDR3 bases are TGTGCTAGTGGTTTGATACCCTTTCTAGCGGACAGCTCCTACAATGAGCAGTTCTTC. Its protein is CASGLIPFLADSSYNEQFF.

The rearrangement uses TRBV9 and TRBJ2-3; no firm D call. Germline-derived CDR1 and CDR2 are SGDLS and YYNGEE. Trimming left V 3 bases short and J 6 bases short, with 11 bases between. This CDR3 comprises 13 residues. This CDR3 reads CASSATPRDTQYF. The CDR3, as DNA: TGTGCCAGCAGCGCAACCCCCCGGGATACGCAGTATTTT.

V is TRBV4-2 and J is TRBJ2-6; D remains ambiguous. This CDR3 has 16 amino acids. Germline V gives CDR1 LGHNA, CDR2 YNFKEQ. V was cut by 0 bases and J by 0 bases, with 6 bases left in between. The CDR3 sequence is CASSQDTGSGANVLTF. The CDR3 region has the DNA TGTGCCAGCAGCCAAGATACGGGCTCTGGGGCCAACGTCCTGACTTTC.

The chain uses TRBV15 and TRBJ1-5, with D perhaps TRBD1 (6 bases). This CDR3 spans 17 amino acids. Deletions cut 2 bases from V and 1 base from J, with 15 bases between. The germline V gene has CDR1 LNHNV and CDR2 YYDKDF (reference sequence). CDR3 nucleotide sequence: TGTGCCACCAGCAGAACTATCGACAGGAGAAGCAATCAGCCCCAGCATTTT. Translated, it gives CATSRTIDRRSNQPQHF.

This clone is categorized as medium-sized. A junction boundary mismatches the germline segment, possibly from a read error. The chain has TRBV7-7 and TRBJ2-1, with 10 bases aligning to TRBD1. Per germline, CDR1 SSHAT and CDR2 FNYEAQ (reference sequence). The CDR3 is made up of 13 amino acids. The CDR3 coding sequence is TGTGCTAGCAGCTCACGGACAGGGGGTGAGCAGTTCTTC. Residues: CASSSRTGGEQFF.